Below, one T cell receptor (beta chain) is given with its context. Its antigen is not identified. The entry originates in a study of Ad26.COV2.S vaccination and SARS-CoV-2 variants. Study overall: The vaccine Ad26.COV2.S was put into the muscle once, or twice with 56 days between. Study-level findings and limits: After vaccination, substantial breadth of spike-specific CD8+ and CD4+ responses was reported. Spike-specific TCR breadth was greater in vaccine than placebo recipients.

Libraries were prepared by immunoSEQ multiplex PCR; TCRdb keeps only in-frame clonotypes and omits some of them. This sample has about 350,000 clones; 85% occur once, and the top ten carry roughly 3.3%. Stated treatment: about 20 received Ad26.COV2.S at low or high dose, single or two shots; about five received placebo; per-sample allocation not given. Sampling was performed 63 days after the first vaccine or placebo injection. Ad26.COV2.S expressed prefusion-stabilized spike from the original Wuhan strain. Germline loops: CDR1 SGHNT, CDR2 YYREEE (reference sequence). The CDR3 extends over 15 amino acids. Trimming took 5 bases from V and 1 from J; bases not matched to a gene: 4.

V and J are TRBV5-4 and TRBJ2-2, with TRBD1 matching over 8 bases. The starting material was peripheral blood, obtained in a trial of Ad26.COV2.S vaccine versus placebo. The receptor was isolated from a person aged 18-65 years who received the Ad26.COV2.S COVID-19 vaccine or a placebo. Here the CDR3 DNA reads TGTGCCAGCAGTAAGGACAGGGAGAACACCGGGGAGCTGTTTTTT. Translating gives CASSKDRENTGELFF.